This TCR beta chain comes out of a study of cytomegalovirus exposure and HLA in healthy donors. Study conclusions and caveats: Reports showed the classifier diagnosing cytomegalovirus status with high specificity and sensitivity. Cytomegalovirus association was listed for 164 TCR beta chains. A few of the chains that were CMV-associated were confirmed in vitro to be specific for CMV antigens.

To note about this clone: The target antigen is unknown.

The data were produced by immunoSEQ multiplex PCR, yet TCRdb's version contains in-frame clones alone and is incomplete. The sample holds some 78,000 clones; 90% to 96% are singletons and the top ten take over 1.5%. The donors were members of the validation cohort, which comprised 90 to 150 subjects and was separate from the first cohort of 600 to 800 subjects. V was trimmed by 2 bases and J by 12 bases, leaving 8 bases between them. Germline V gene lookup returns CDR1 MDHEN and CDR2 SYDVKM. The length of the CDR3 is 11 residues. The sample taken for sequencing was PBMCs. The chain links TRBV28 to TRBJ2-1, with D maybe TRBD2 (5 bases). This sequence originates from a man between 18 and 35 years old in good health and CMV-seropositive. The CDR3 DNA is TGTGCCAGCAGTTTAAGGGCGGGGCAGTTCTTC. Its protein is CASSLRAGQFF.